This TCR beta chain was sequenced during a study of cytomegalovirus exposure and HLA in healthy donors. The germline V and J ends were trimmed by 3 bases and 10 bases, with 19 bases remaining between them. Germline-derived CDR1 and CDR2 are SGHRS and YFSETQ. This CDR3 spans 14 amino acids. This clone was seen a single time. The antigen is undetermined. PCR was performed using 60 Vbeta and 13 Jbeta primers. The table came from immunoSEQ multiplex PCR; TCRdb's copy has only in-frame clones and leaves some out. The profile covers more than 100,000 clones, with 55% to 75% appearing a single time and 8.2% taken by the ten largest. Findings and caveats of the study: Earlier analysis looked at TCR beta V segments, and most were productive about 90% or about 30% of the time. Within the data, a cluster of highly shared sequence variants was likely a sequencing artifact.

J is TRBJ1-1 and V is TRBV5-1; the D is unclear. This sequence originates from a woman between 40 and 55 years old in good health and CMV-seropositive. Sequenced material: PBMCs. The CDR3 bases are TGCGCCAGCAGCTCCACCAGCCCACCCTCGGGAGCTTTCTTT. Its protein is CASSSTSPPSGAFF.